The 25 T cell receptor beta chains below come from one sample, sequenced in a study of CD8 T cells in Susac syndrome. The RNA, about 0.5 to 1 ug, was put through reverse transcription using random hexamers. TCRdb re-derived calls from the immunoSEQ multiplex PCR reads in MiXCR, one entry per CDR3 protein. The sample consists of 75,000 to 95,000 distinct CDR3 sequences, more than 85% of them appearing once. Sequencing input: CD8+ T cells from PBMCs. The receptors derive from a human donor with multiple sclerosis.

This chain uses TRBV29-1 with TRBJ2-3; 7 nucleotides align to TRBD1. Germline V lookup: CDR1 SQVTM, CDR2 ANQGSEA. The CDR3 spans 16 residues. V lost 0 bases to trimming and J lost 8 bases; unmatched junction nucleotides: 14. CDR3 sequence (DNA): TGCAGCGTTGAAGAAGGGACAGTTCAGTTCTACGGTACGCAGTATTTT. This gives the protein CSVEEGTVQFYGTQYF.

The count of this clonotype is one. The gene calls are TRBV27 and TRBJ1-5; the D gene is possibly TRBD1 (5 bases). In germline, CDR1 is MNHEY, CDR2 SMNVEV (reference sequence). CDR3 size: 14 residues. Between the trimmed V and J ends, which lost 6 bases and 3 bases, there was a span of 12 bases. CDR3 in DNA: TGTGCCAGCAGCGACCGGGGCACCAATCAGCCCCAGCATTTT. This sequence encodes CASSDRGTNQPQHF.

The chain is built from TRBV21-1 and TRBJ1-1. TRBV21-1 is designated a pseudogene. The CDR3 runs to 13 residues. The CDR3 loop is CASSKGAATEAFF. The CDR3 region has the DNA TGTGCCAGCAGCAAAGGAGCGGCAACCGAAGCTTTCTTT.

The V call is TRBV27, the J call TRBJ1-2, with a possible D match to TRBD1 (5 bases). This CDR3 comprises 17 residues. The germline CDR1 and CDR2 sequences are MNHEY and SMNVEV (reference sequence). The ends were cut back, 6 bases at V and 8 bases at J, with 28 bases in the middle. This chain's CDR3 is CASSQEGGDIIYRGYTF. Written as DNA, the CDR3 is TGTGCCAGCAGCCAGGAAGGAGGCGACATCATCTACAGGGGCTACACCTTC.

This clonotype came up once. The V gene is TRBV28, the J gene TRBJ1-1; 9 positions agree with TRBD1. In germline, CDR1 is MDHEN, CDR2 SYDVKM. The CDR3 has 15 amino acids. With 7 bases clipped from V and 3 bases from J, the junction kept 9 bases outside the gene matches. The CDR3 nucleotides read TGTGCCAGCACCCAGGACAGGGGAGTGTACACTGAAGCTTTCTTT. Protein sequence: CASTQDRGVYTEAFF.

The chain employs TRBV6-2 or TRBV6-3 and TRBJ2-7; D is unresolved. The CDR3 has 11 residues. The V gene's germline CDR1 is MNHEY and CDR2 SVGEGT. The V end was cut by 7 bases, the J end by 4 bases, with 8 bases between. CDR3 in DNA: TGTGCCAGCACCTCCACATACGAGCAGTACTTC. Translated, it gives CASTSTYEQYF.

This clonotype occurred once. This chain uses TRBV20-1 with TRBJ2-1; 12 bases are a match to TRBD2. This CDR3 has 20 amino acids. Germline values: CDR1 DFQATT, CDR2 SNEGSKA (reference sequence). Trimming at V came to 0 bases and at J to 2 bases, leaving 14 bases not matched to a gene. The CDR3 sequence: CSARDQGLAGGPRTYNEQFF. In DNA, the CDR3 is TGCAGTGCTAGAGATCAGGGGCTAGCGGGAGGGCCAAGAACCTACAATGAGCAGTTCTTC.

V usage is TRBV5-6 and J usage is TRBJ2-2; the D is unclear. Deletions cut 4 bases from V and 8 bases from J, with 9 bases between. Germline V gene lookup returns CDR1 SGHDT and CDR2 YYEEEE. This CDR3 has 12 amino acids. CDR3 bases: TGTGCCAGCAGCAGACTGGAGGGGGAGCTGTTTTTT. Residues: CASSRLEGELFF.

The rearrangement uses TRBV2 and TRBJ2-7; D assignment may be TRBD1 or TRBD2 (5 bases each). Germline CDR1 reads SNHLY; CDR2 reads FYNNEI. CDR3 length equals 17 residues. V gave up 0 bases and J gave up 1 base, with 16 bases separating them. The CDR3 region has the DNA TGTGCCAGCAGTGAAGCGGAGGAGGAAGGGGAGTCCTACGAGCAGTACTTC. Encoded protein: CASSEAEEEGESYEQYF.

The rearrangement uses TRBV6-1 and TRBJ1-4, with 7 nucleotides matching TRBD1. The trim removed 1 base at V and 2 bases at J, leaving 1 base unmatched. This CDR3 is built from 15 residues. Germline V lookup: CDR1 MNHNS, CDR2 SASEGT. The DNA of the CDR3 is TGTGCCAGCAGTGAAGTGACAGGGACTAATGAAAAACTGTTTTTT. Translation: CASSEVTGTNEKLFF.

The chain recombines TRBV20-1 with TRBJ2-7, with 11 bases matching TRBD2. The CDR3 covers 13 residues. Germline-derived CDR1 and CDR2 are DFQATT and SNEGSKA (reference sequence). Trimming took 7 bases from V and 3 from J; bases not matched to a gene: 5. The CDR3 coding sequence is TGCAGTGTCCGACTAGCGGGGCTCTACGAGCAGTACTTC. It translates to CSVRLAGLYEQYF.

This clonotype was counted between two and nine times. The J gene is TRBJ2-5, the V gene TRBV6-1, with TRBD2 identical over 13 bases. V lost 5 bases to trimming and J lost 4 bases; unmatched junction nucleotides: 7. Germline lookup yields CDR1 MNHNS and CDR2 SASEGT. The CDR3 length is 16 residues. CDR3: CASSRTSGRGSETQYF. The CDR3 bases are TGTGCCAGCAGTCGGACTAGCGGGAGAGGGTCAGAGACCCAGTACTTC.

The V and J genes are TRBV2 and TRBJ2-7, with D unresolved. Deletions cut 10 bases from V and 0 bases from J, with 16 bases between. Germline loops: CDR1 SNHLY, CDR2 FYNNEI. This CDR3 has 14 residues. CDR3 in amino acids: CATLSGRISYEQYF. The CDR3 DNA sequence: TGTGCCACCCTCTCGGGCCGCATCTCCTACGAGCAGTACTTC. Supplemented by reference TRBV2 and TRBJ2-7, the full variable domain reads EPEVTQTPSHQVTQMGQEVILRCVPISNHLYFYWYRQILGQKVEFLVSFYNNEISEKSEIFDDQFSVERPDGSNFTLKIRSTKLEDSAMYFCATLSGRISYEQYFGPGTRLTVT.

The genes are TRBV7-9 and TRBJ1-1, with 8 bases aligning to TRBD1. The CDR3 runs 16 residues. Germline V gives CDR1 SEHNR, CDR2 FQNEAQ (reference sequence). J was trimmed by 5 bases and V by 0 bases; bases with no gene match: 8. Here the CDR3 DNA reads TGTGCCAGCAGCTTAGCTTCAGGGGGCGGTTTGACTGAAGCTTTCTTT. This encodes CASSLASGGGLTEAFF.

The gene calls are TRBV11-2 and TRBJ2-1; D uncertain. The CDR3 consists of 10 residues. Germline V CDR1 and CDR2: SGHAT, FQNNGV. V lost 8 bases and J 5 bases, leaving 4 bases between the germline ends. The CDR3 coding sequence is TGTGCCAGCCGGAACAATGAGCAGTTCTTC. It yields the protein CASRNNEQFF.

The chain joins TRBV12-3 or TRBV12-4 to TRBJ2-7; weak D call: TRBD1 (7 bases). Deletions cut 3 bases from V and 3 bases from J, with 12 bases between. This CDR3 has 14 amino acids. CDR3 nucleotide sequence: TGTGCCAGCAGTTTCGGGGGACAGCTCTACGAGCAGTACTTC. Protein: CASSFGGQLYEQYF.

The CDR3 here is CASSYSKREFF. CDR3 bases: TGTGCCAGCAGTTACTCAAAACGGGAGTTCTTC. The chain recombines TRBV6-2 or TRBV6-3 with TRBJ2-1, with D unresolved. Germline assignment: CDR1 MNHEY and CDR2 SVGEGT. The CDR3 spans 11 residues. V lost 0 bases, J lost 14 bases, and 8 bases lay in between.

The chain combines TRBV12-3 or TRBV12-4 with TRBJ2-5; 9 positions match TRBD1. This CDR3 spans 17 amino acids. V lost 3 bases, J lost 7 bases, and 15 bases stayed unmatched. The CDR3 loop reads CASSLDRGGGGGGTQYF. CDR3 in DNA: TGTGCCAGCAGTTTGGACAGGGGCGGCGGAGGTGGCGGGACCCAGTACTTC.

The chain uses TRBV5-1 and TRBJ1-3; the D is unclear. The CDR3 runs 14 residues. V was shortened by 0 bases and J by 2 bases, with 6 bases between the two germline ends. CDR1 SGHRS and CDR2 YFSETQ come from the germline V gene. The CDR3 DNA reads TGCGCCAGCAGCTTGGAGGGAACTGGAAACACCATATATTTT. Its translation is CASSLEGTGNTIYF.

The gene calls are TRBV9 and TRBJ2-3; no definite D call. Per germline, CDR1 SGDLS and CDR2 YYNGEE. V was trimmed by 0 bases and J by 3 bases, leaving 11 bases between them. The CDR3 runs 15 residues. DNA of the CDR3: TGTGCCAGCAGCGTAGTGGGTCGGGTGACAGATACGCAGTATTTT. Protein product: CASSVVGRVTDTQYF.

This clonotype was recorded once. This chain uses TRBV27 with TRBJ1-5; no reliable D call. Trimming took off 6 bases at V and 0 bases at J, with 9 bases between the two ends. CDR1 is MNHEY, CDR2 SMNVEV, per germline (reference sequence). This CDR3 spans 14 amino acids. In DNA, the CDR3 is TGTGCCAGCAGGGACGTGTATAGCAATCAGCCCCAGCATTTT. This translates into CASRDVYSNQPQHF.

The CDR3 sequence: CAIGPPMNTGELFF. In DNA form, the CDR3 reads TGTGCCATCGGGCCCCCCATGAACACCGGGGAGCTGTTTTTT. The chain has TRBV10-3 and TRBJ2-2; D call uncertain. This CDR3 comprises 14 residues. The V end lost 8 bases, the J end lost 1 base, and 11 bases lay between the germline ends. The germline V gene encodes CDR1 ENHRY and CDR2 SYGVKD.

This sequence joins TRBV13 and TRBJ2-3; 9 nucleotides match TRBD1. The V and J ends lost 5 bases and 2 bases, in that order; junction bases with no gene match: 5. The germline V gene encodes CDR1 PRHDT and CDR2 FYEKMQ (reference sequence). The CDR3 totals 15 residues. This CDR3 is CASSGRTGATDTQYF. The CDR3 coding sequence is TGTGCCAGCAGCGGTCGGACAGGGGCCACAGATACGCAGTATTTT.

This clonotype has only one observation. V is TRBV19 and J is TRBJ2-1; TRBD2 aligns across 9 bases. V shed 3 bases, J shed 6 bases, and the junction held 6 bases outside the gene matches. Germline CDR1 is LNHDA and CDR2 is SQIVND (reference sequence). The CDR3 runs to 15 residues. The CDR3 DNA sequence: TGTGCCAGTAGTATCCCTAGCGGGGTGGGCAATGAGCAGTTCTTC. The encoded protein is CASSIPSGVGNEQFF.

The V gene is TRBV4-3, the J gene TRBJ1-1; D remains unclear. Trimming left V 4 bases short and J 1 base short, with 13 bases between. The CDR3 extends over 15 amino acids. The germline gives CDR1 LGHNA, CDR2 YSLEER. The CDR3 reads CASSREVSGNTEAFF. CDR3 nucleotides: TGCGCCAGCAGCCGCGAGGTGTCAGGGAACACTGAAGCTTTCTTT.